A selection of T cell receptor beta chains follows, all from one sample in a study of blood T cell repertoires in COVID-19. This table comes from immunoSEQ multiplex PCR, and its TCRdb copy is limited to in-frame clones, with some not included. The sample carries over 200,000 clones, around 86% recorded once. The sample was peripheral blood. The receptor source for this set is a human donor in a cohort sampled during active COVID-19. The CDR3 runs from the conserved cysteine through the conserved F or W. D genes are given only for firm matches. Some rows mark clone size as missing; the rest say once, few, many or name a class of expanded clone.

j_gene: TRBJ2-3
v_gene: TRBV5-8
abundance: .
d_gene: TRBD2
CDR3aa: CASSSTRLAEHTDTQYF
CDR3nt: TGTGCCAGCAGCTCTACCCGACTAGCGGAGCACACAGATACGCAGTATTTT

j_gene: TRBJ2-3
v_gene: TRBV2
abundance: .
d_gene: TRBD2
CDR3aa: CASSDWGTSGRRADTQYF
CDR3nt: TGTGCCAGCAGTGACTGGGGGACTAGCGGGAGAAGAGCAGATACGCAGTATTTT

j_gene: TRBJ2-2
v_gene: TRBV11-2
abundance: .
d_gene: .
CDR3aa: CASSDRQRSNTGELFF
CDR3nt: TGTGCCAGCAGCGATAGGCAGCGGTCGAACACCGGGGAGCTGTTTTTT

j_gene: TRBJ2-7
v_gene: TRBV7-2
abundance: .
d_gene: TRBD2
CDR3aa: CASSSGTSGTYEQYF
CDR3nt: TGTGCCAGCAGCTCCGGGACTAGCGGTACCTACGAGCAGTACTTC

j_gene: TRBJ1-4
v_gene: TRBV2
abundance: .
d_gene: .
CDR3aa: CASSATGQGTTNEKLFF
CDR3nt: TGTGCCAGCAGTGCGACAGGCCAAGGAACGACTAATGAAAAACTGTTTTTT

j_gene: TRBJ1-5
v_gene: TRBV10-3
abundance: .
d_gene: TRBD1
CDR3aa: CAISATGVDQPQHF
CDR3nt: TGTGCCATCAGCGCGACAGGGGTGGATCAGCCCCAGCATTTT

j_gene: TRBJ2-7
v_gene: TRBV9
abundance: .
d_gene: TRBD1
CDR3aa: CASSVAGTGFSSLGEQYF
CDR3nt: TGTGCCAGCAGCGTAGCCGGGACAGGGTTTTCCAGCCTAGGCGAGCAGTACTTC

j_gene: TRBJ1-5
v_gene: TRBV21-1
abundance: many
d_gene: .
CDR3aa: CASPGCQPQHF
CDR3nt: TGTGCCAGTCCCGGGTGTCAGCCCCAGCATTTT

j_gene: TRBJ2-7
v_gene: TRBV4-1
abundance: .
d_gene: TRBD1
CDR3aa: CASSQGTGQRSYEQYF
CDR3nt: TGCGCCAGCAGCCAAGGTACGGGACAGCGCTCCTACGAGCAGTACTTC

j_gene: TRBJ2-6
v_gene: TRBV4-1
abundance: .
d_gene: .
CDR3aa: CASSQDRQSYSGANVLTF
CDR3nt: TGCGCCAGCAGCCAAGATCGCCAGTCTTACTCTGGGGCCAACGTCCTGACTTTC

j_gene: TRBJ2-1
v_gene: TRBV7-3
abundance: once
d_gene: .
CDR3aa: CASSLNGRLSYNEQFF
CDR3nt: TGTGCCAGCAGCTTAAACGGGAGACTCTCCTACAATGAGCAGTTCTTC

j_gene: TRBJ2-7
v_gene: TRBV2
abundance: .
d_gene: .
CDR3aa: CASSESLSRPYEQYF
CDR3nt: TGTGCCAGCAGTGAATCTTTAAGCAGGCCCTACGAGCAGTACTTC

j_gene: TRBJ1-2
v_gene: TRBV6-2/TRBV6-3
abundance: .
d_gene: .
CDR3aa: CASSSRTVNYGYTF
CDR3nt: TGTGCCAGCAGTTCTAGGACAGTTAACTATGGCTACACCTTC

j_gene: TRBJ1-2
v_gene: TRBV28
abundance: .
d_gene: .
CDR3aa: CASSPVNYGYTF
CDR3nt: TGTGCCAGCAGTCCCGTTAACTATGGCTACACCTTC

j_gene: TRBJ2-1
v_gene: TRBV7-5
abundance: .
d_gene: .
CDR3aa: CARSFLAGQAKNNEQFF
CDR3nt: TGTGCCAGAAGCTTTCTAGCGGGACAGGCGAAGAACAATGAGCAGTTCTTC

j_gene: TRBJ2-1
v_gene: TRBV9
abundance: .
d_gene: TRBD2
CDR3aa: CASSVEERGANEQFF
CDR3nt: TGTGCCAGCAGCGTAGAGGAGCGGGGGGCCAATGAGCAGTTCTTC

j_gene: TRBJ2-7
v_gene: TRBV5-1
abundance: .
d_gene: .
CDR3aa: CASHRDTDSYEQYF
CDR3nt: TGCGCCAGTCACCGGGACACCGACTCCTACGAGCAGTACTTC

j_gene: TRBJ2-5
v_gene: TRBV27
abundance: .
d_gene: TRBD1
CDR3aa: CASSLSTGVQETQYF
CDR3nt: TGTGCCAGCAGTTTATCTACAGGGGTTCAAGAGACCCAGTACTTC

j_gene: TRBJ2-7
v_gene: TRBV27
abundance: few
d_gene: .
CDR3aa: CASSPRVVLSYEQYF
CDR3nt: TGTGCCAGCAGTCCACGGGTGGTATTGTCCTACGAGCAGTACTTC

j_gene: TRBJ1-5
v_gene: TRBV5-5
abundance: .
d_gene: .
CDR3aa: CASREGISNQPQHF
CDR3nt: TGTGCCAGCAGGGAGGGGATTAGCAATCAGCCCCAGCATTTT

j_gene: TRBJ2-7
v_gene: TRBV7-9
abundance: .
d_gene: TRBD2
CDR3aa: CASSLGGAAYEQYF
CDR3nt: TGTGCCAGCAGCCTCGGGGGGGCCGCCTACGAGCAGTACTTC

j_gene: TRBJ1-1
v_gene: TRBV27
abundance: once
d_gene: .
CDR3aa: CASSLRGEAFF
CDR3nt: TGTGCCAGCAGTTTACGGGGGGAAGCTTTCTTT

j_gene: TRBJ1-4
v_gene: TRBV11-2
abundance: .
d_gene: .
CDR3aa: CASSLDGTTTNEKLFF
CDR3nt: TGTGCCAGCAGCTTAGACGGGACTACAACTAATGAAAAACTGTTTTTT

j_gene: TRBJ2-7
v_gene: TRBV6-5
abundance: .
d_gene: TRBD2
CDR3aa: CASSYHSGSSYEQYF
CDR3nt: TGTGCCAGCAGTTACCACAGCGGGAGCTCCTACGAGCAGTACTTC

j_gene: TRBJ2-1
v_gene: TRBV5-1
abundance: .
d_gene: TRBD2
CDR3aa: CASSSESGRGNEQFF
CDR3nt: TGCGCCAGCAGCTCAGAAAGCGGGAGGGGGAATGAGCAGTTCTTC

j_gene: TRBJ2-7
v_gene: TRBV4-1
abundance: few
d_gene: TRBD2
CDR3aa: CASRHLAGGGYEQYF
CDR3nt: TGCGCCAGCAGGCATCTAGCGGGAGGTGGTTACGAGCAGTACTTC

j_gene: TRBJ2-2
v_gene: TRBV11-3
abundance: .
d_gene: TRBD1
CDR3aa: CASSPRGGTANGELFF
CDR3nt: TGTGCCAGCAGCCCTCGGGGTGGGACAGCTAACGGGGAGCTGTTTTTT

j_gene: TRBJ2-7
v_gene: TRBV28
abundance: .
d_gene: .
CDR3aa: CASSSLAGGKLYEQYF
CDR3nt: TGTGCCAGCAGTTCCTTAGCAGGCGGGAAGCTCTACGAGCAGTACTTC

j_gene: TRBJ2-1
v_gene: TRBV7-9
abundance: few
d_gene: TRBD1
CDR3aa: CASSRQGTGYNEQFF
CDR3nt: TGTGCCAGCAGTCGACAGGGGACGGGCTACAATGAGCAGTTCTTC

j_gene: TRBJ1-1
v_gene: TRBV14
abundance: .
d_gene: TRBD1
CDR3aa: CASSHRGRNTEAFF
CDR3nt: TGTGCCAGCAGCCATAGGGGGCGAAACACTGAAGCTTTCTTT